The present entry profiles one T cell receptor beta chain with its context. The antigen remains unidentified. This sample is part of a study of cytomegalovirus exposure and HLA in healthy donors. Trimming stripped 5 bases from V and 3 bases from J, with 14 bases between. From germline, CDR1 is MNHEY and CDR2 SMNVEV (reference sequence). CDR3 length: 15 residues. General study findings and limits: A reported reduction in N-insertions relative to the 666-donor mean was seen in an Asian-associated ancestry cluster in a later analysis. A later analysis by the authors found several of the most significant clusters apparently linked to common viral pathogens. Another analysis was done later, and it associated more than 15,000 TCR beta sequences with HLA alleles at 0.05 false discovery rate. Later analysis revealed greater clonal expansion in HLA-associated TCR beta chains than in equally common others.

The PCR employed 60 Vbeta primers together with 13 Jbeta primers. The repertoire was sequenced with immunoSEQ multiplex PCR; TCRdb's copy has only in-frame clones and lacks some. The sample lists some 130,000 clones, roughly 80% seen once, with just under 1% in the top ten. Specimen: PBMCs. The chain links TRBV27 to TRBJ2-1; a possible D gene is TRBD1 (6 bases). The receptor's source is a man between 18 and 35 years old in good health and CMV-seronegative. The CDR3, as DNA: TGTGCCAGCAGTACGGGCAGGGGTAGCTACAATGAGCAGTTCTTC. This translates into CASSTGRGSYNEQFF.